This T cell receptor beta chain was profiled in a study of metastatic and nonmetastatic thyroid tumors. TCRdb used MiXCR to call clones anew from the PCR reads. The top ten clones hold roughly 22% of a sample with some 35,000 clones, about a third of them seen once. V was pared by 5 bases and J by 4 bases, with 12 bases between. CDR1 is LNHDA, CDR2 SQIVND, per germline (reference sequence). The CDR3 loop spans 14 amino acids. None of the patients had undergone any treatment ahead of thyroid surgery. The source material was tumor tissue. This rearrangement joins TRBV19 to TRBJ1-5; tentatively, D is TRBD1 (6 bases). The sequence was obtained from a female donor with papillary thyroid cancer or a benign thyroid nodule (not recorded which). Some clones in this sample may be carry-over from other donors' samples. CDR3 sequence reads: CASSFFDRNQPQHF. CDR3 nucleotide sequence: TGTGCCAGTAGTTTTTTCGACAGGAATCAGCCCCAGCATTTT.